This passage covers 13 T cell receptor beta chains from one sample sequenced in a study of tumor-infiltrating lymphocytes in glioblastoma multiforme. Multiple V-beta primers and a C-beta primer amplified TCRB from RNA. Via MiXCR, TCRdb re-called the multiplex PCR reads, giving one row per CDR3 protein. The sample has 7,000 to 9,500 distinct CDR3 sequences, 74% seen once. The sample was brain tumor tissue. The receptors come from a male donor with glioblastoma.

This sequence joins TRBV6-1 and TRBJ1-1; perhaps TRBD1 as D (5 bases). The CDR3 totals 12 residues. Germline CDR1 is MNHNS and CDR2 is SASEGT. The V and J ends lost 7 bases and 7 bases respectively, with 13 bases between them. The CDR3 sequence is CASIFGTGEAFF. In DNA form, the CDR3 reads TGTGCCAGCATTTTCGGGACGGGTGAAGCTTTCTTT.

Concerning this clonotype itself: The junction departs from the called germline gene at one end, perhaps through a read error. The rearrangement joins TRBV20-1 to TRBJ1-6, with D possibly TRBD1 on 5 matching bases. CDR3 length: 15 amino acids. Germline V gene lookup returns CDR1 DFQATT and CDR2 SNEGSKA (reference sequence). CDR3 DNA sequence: TGCAGTGCTAGAGGGCAGGGTTCCGTGAATCCACCCCTCCACTTC. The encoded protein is CSARGQGSVNPPLHF.

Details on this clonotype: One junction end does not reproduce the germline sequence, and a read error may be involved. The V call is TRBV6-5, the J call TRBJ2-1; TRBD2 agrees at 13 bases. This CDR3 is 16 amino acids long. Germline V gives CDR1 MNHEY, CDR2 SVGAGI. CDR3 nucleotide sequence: TGTGTCAGCAGTAATCCCGTGACTAGCGGGAGGCGCGAGCAGTTCTTC. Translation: CVSSNPVTSGRREQFF.

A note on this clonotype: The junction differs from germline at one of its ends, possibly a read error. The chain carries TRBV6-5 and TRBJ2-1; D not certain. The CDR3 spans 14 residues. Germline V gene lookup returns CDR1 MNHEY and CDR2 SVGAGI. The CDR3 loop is CVSSYGSAFGEQFF. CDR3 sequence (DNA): TGTGTCAGCAGTTACGGGTCGGCCTTCGGTGAGCAGTTCTTC.

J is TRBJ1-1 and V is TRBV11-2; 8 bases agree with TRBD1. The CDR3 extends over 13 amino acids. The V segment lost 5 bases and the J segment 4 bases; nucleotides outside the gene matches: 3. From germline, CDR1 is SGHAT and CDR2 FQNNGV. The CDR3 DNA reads TGTGCCAGCAGCGGGGACAGGTTCACTGAAGCTTTCTTT. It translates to CASSGDRFTEAFF.

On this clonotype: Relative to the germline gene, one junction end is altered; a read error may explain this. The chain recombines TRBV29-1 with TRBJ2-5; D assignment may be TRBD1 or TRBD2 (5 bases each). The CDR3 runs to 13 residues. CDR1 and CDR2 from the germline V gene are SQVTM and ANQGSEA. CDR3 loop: CSVDGGYQKTQYF. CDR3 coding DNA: TGCAGCGTTGATGGGGGTTACCAAAAGACGCAGTACTTC.

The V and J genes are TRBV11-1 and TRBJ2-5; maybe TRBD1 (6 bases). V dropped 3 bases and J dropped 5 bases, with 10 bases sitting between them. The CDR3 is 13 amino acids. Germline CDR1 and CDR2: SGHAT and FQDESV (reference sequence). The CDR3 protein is CASSFRGVETQYF. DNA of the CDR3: TGTGCCAGCAGCTTCAGGGGTGTTGAGACCCAGTACTTC.

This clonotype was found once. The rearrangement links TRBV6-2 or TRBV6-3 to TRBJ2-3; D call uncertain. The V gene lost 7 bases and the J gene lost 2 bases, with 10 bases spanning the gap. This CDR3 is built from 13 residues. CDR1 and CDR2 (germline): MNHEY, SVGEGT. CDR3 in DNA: TGTGCCAGCACGACACCGAACACAGATACGCAGTATTTT. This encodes CASTTPNTDTQYF.

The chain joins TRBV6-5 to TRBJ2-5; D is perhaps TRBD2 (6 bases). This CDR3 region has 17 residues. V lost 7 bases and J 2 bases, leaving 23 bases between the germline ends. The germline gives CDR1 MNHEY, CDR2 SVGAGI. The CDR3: CASTIRRGSGKQETQYF. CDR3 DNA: TGTGCCAGCACCATCCGGCGGGGTAGCGGAAAGCAAGAGACCCAGTACTTC.

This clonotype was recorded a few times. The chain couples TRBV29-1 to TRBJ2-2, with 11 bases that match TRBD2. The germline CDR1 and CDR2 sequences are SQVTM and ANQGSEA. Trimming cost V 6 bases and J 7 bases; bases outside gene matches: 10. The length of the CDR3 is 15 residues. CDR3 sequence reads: CSVTGTSGFSGELFF. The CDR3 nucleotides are TGCAGCGTGACCGGGACTAGCGGATTTAGCGGGGAGCTGTTTTTT.

The CDR3 loop is CASSQAGTAYNEQFF. Here the CDR3 DNA reads TGCGCCAGCAGCCAGGCCGGGACAGCTTACAATGAGCAGTTCTTC. The V and J genes are TRBV4-1 and TRBJ2-1; TRBD1 matches 7 bases. The germline V gene has CDR1 MGHRA and CDR2 YSYEKL. V trimming: 3 bases; J trimming: 4 bases; junction bases outside the gene matches: 6. This CDR3 has 15 residues.

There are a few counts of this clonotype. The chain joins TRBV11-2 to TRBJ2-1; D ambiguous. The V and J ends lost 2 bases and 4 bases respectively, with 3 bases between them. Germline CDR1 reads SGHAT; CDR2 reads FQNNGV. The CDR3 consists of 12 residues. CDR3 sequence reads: CASSLLYNEQFF. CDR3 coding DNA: TGTGCCAGCAGCTTACTGTACAATGAGCAGTTCTTC. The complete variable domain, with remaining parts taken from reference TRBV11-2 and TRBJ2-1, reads EAGVAQSPRYKIIEKRQSVAFWCNPISGHATLYWYQQILGQGPKLLIQFQNNGVVDDSQLPKDRFSAERLKGVDSTLKIQPAKLEDSAVYLCASSLLYNEQFFGPGTRLTVL.

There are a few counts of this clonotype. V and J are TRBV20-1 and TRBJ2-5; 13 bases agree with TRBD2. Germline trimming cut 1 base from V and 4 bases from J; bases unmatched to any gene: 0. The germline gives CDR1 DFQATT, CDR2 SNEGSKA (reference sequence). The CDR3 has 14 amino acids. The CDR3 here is CSARGTSGRETQYF. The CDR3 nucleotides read TGCAGTGCTAGAGGGACTAGCGGGAGAGAGACCCAGTACTTC.